Each of the 17 T cell receptor beta chains below was sequenced from the same sample in a study of blood T cell repertoires in COVID-19. Here immunoSEQ multiplex PCR was the method, and the copy in TCRdb shows in-frame clones only, minus some. The sample contains about 97,000 clones, about 90% of which appear only once. Material for sequencing was peripheral blood. Source of these receptors: a woman aged 45-60 years with COVID-19, enrolled during active disease.

The chain employs TRBV28 and TRBJ2-6, with 7 bases fitting TRBD2. The V gene end was trimmed by 6 bases and the J gene end by 2 bases; junction bases not matched to a gene: 4. This CDR3 is built from 15 residues. Germline V gives CDR1 MDHEN, CDR2 SYDVKM. The CDR3 bases are TGTGCCAGCAGCCCCGCGGGGGCTGGGGCCAACGTCCTGACTTTC. It is translated as CASSPAGAGANVLTF.

This chain uses TRBV14 with TRBJ1-2, with 11 bases identical to TRBD1. Germline V lookup: CDR1 SGHDN, CDR2 FVKESK. The CDR3 is made up of 15 amino acids. J gave up 6 bases and V 4 bases, and 7 bases lay outside the gene matches. DNA for the CDR3: TGTGCCAGCAGCCCTTGGACAGGGGGCTCGGATGGCTACACCTTC. Translation: CASSPWTGGSDGYTF.

The chain recombines TRBV5-1 with TRBJ1-2, with a tentative D call TRBD1 (6 bases). The CDR3 length is 13 residues. Germline V gene data show CDR1 as SGHRS and CDR2 as YFSETQ. Between the trimmed V and J ends, which lost 6 bases and 3 bases, there was a span of 12 bases. The CDR3 DNA sequence: TGCGCCAGCAATCAGGGGCAGGACTATGGCTACACCTTC. Translation gives CASNQGQDYGYTF.

With respect to this clone: The junction does not match germline at one end; this may be a read error. V gene TRBV5-1 combines with J gene TRBJ2-3; the D gene is possibly TRBD2 (5 bases). The CDR3 covers 12 residues. CDR1 and CDR2 from the germline V gene are SGHRS and YFSETQ. CDR3 protein: CASSLGSAGPVF. CDR3 coding DNA: TGCGCCAGCAGCTTGGGTTCTGCGGGCCCTGTTTTT.

J is TRBJ2-6 and V is TRBV10-3, with 10 bases matching TRBD1. Germline V gene sequence: CDR1 ENHRY, CDR2 SYGVKD. J was trimmed by 1 base and V by 3 bases; bases with no gene match: 12. CDR3 size: 20 residues. The CDR3 loop reads CAISEPRSGDRGSGANVLTF. The CDR3 coding sequence is TGTGCCATCAGTGAACCACGAAGCGGGGACAGGGGTTCTGGGGCCAACGTCCTGACTTTC.

V usage is TRBV12-5 and J usage is TRBJ1-6; 12 bases match TRBD1. Germline V lookup: CDR1 LGHNT, CDR2 FRNRAP. This CDR3 spans 19 amino acids. V lost 4 bases and J lost 4; bases outside the gene matches: 11. The CDR3 region has the DNA TGTGCTAGTGGTTCCGAATCCGGGACAGGGGGCGCGTATAATTCACCCCTCCACTTT. The encoded protein is CASGSESGTGGAYNSPLHF.

The chain combines TRBV11-3 with TRBJ2-3, with TRBD2 identical over 8 bases. Germline CDR1 SGHNT, CDR2 YENEEA. With V trimmed by 3 bases and J by 0 bases, 8 bases remained unmatched. This CDR3 region has 17 residues. For the CDR3, the DNA is TGTGCCAGCAGCTTTTTCTCCAGCGGGGGAAGCACAGATACGCAGTATTTT. Encoded protein: CASSFFSSGGSTDTQYF.

V and J are TRBV5-6 and TRBJ2-1, with a tentative D call TRBD2 (5 bases). This CDR3 has 16 amino acids. From germline, CDR1 is SGHDT and CDR2 YYEEEE. Trimming removed 2 bases at V and 4 bases at J, with 16 bases between. The CDR3 DNA sequence: TGTGCCAGCAGCTTATCAGGAGTAGCGCCATACAATGAGCAGTTCTTC. This sequence encodes CASSLSGVAPYNEQFF.

The table lists this clone with a few counts. The chain carries TRBV10-1 and TRBJ2-2; 8 nucleotides align to TRBD2. In germline, CDR1 is WNHNN, CDR2 SYGVQD (reference sequence). The V and J ends lost 4 bases and 7 bases, in that order; junction bases with no gene match: 11. This CDR3 comprises 16 residues. CDR3 DNA sequence: TGCGCCAGCAGTGTGAACAGCGGGGGCTCAGGCGGGGAGCTGTTTTTT. Amino acids: CASSVNSGGSGGELFF.

The gene calls are TRBV5-4 and TRBJ1-3; no clear D. The V gene's germline CDR1 is SGHNT and CDR2 YYREEE (reference sequence). With 4 bases removed from V and 1 base from J, the gap between germline ends came to 6 bases. The CDR3 spans 13 residues. In DNA form, the CDR3 reads TGTGCCAGCAGCCTAGTTTCTGGAAACACCATATATTTT. Translated: CASSLVSGNTIYF.

This clone was counted once. This chain links TRBV6-2 or TRBV6-3 with TRBJ2-5, with D perhaps TRBD2 (6 bases). Germline loops: CDR1 MNHEY, CDR2 SVGEGT. The CDR3 sequence is 13 residues long. V lost 6 bases and J 4 bases, leaving 12 bases between the germline ends. In nucleotides, the CDR3 is TGTGCCAGCAGCGCCGGGACTTTAGAGACCCAGTACTTC. It translates to CASSAGTLETQYF.

This chain links TRBV6-1 with TRBJ1-2; 8 bases agree with TRBD1. With V trimmed by 0 bases and J by 4 bases, 1 base remained unmatched. Germline lookup yields CDR1 MNHNS and CDR2 SASEGT. The CDR3 has 14 residues. CDR3 coding DNA: TGTGCCAGCAGTGAAGCGGGACAGGTCTATGGCTACACCTTC. Translating it yields CASSEAGQVYGYTF.

The table lists this clone with a few counts. This rearrangement joins TRBV5-1 to TRBJ2-3, with D maybe TRBD2 (6 bases). Germline lookup yields CDR1 SGHRS and CDR2 YFSETQ. V lost 4 bases and J lost 1, with 13 bases in between. CDR3 length: 15 amino acids. The CDR3, as DNA: TGCGCCAGCAGCGCCCCTCCGGGAGGCACAGATACGCAGTATTTT. This codes for CASSAPPGGTDTQYF.

This rearrangement joins TRBV5-8 to TRBJ2-2, with no clear D. The CDR3 is 12 residues long. Deletions cut 4 bases from V and 3 bases from J, with 4 bases between. Germline values: CDR1 SGHTS, CDR2 YDEGEE. The CDR3 bases are TGTGCCAGCAGCCCCGACACCGGGGAGCTGTTTTTT. This codes for CASSPDTGELFF.

The V and J genes are TRBV10-3 and TRBJ1-6, with TRBD1 matching over 7 bases. The CDR3 has 13 residues. From germline, CDR1 is ENHRY and CDR2 SYGVKD. V gave up 6 bases and J gave up 8 bases; unmatched junction bases: 4. The CDR3 DNA sequence: TGTGCCATCAGCGACAGGGTCCATTCACCCCTCCACTTT. Translated, it gives CAISDRVHSPLHF.

The chain recombines TRBV2 with TRBJ2-1; maybe TRBD2 (6 bases). The length of the CDR3 is 16 residues. The V end lost 2 bases, the J end lost 2 bases, and 13 bases lay between the germline ends. Germline-derived CDR1 and CDR2 are SNHLY and FYNNEI. The CDR3 DNA follows: TGTGCCAGCAGTGAAATGAAGGGAGGTACCTACAATGAGCAGTTCTTC. Protein product: CASSEMKGGTYNEQFF.

The rearrangement uses TRBV28 and TRBJ1-6; the D gene is possibly TRBD1 (5 bases). CDR3 length: 17 residues. Germline lookup yields CDR1 MDHEN and CDR2 SYDVKM. Deletions cut 2 bases from V and 7 bases from J, with 18 bases between. Here the CDR3 DNA reads TGTGCCAGCAGTTTAGGCTGGGGGGGGACGGGGAATTCACCCCTCCACTTT. Translated, it gives CASSLGWGGTGNSPLHF. Using reference TRBV28 and TRBJ1-6 for the parts outside the CDR3, the full variable domain is DVKVTQSSRYLVKRTGEKVFLECVQDMDHENMFWYRQDPGLGLRLIYFSYDVKMKEKGDIPEGYSVSREKKERFSLILESASTNQTSMYLCASSLGWGGTGNSPLHFGNGTRLTVT.